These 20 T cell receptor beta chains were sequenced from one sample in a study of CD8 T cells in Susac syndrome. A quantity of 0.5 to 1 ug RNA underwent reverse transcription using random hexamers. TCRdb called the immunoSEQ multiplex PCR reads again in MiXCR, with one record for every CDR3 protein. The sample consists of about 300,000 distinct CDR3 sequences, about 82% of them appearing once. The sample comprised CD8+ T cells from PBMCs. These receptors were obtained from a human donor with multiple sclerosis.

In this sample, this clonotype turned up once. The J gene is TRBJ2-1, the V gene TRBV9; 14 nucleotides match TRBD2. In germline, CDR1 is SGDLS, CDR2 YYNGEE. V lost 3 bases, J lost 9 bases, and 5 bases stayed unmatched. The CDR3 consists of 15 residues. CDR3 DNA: TGTGCCAGCAGCGCGGGACTAGCGGGAGTTGTTGAGCAGTTCTTC. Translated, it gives CASSAGLAGVVEQFF.

DNA of the CDR3: TGTGCCAGCAGCCAAGGCCTGGGACTAGCGGGAGGGCCTACCAACAATGAGCAGTTCTTC. It is translated as CASSQGLGLAGGPTNNEQFF. The chain uses TRBV3-1 and TRBJ2-1, with 16 bases that match TRBD2. In germline, CDR1 is LGHDT, CDR2 YNNKEL (reference sequence). The CDR3 runs to 20 residues. Trimming at V came to 1 base and at J to 5 bases, leaving 11 bases not matched to a gene.

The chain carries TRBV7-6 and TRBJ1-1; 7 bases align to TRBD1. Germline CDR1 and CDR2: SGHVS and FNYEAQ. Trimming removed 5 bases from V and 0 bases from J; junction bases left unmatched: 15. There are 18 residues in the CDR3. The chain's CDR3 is CASSPAPGQPPMNTEAFF. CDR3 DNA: TGTGCCAGCAGCCCAGCCCCGGGACAGCCTCCCATGAACACTGAAGCTTTCTTT.

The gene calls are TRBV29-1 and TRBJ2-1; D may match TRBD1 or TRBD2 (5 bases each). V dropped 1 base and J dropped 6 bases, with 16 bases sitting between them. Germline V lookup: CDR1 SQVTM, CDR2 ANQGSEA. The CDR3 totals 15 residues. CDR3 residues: CSVEGWDPSPNEQFF. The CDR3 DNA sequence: TGCAGCGTTGAAGGGTGGGACCCCTCTCCCAATGAGCAGTTCTTC.

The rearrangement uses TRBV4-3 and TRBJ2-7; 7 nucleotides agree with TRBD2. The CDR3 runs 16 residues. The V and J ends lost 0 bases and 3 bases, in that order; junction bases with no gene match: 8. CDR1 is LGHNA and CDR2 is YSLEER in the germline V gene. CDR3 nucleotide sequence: TGCGCCAGCAGCCAAGAAAGCGCTAGCGGCTACTACGAGCAGTACTTC. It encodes CASSQESASGYYEQYF.

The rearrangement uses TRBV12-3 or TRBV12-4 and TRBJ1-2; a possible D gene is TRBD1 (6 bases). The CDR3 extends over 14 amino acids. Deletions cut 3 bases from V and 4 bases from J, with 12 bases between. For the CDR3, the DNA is TGTGCCAGCAGTTTTGGGGGCGAGGGCTATGGCTACACCTTC. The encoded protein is CASSFGGEGYGYTF.

CDR3: CASSLGARDRFYEQYF. CDR3 DNA: TGTGCCAGCAGCTTAGGGGCCCGGGACAGGTTTTACGAGCAGTACTTC. V is TRBV7-9 and J is TRBJ2-7; TRBD1 matches 8 bases. CDR1 and CDR2 from the germline V gene are SEHNR and FQNEAQ (reference sequence). The CDR3 is made up of 16 amino acids. V lost 1 base to trimming and J lost 4 bases; unmatched junction nucleotides: 9.

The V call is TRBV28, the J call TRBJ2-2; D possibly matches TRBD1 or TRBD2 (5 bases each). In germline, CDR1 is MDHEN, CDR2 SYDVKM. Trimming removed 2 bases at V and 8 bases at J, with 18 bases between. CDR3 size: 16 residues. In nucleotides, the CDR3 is TGTGCCAGCAGTTTAGAGGGGACCCTTCGGTCGGGGGAGCTGTTTTTT. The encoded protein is CASSLEGTLRSGELFF.

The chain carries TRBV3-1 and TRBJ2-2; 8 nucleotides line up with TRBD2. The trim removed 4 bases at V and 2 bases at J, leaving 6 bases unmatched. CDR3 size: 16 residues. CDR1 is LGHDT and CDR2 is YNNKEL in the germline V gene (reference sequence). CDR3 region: CASSLGLGLNTGELFF. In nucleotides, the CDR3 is TGTGCCAGCAGCCTGGGACTAGGGTTAAACACCGGGGAGCTGTTTTTT.

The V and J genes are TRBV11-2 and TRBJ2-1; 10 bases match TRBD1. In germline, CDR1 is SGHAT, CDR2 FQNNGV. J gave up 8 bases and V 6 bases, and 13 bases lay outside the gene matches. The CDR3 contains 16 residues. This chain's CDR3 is CASSDIRQGAFYEQFF. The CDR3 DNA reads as TGTGCCAGCAGTGATATAAGACAGGGGGCTTTCTATGAGCAGTTCTTC.

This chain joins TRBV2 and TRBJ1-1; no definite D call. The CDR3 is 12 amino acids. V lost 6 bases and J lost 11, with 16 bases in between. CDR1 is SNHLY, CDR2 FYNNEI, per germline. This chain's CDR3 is CASSFNPRIAFF. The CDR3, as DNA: TGTGCCAGCAGCTTTAATCCTCGGATCGCTTTCTTT.

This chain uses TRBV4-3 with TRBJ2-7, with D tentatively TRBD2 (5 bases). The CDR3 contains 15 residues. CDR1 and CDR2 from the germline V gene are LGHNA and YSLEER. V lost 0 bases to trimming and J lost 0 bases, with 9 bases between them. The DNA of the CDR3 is TGCGCCAGCAGCCAAGATGGAGGATTCTCCTACGAGCAGTACTTC. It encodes CASSQDGGFSYEQYF.

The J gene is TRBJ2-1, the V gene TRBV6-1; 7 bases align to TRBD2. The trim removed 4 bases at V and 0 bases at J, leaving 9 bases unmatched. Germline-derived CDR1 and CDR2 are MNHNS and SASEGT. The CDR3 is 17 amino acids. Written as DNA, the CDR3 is TGTGCCAGCAGTGCGGGATTAGCGGGCCGCTCCTACAATGAGCAGTTCTTC. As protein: CASSAGLAGRSYNEQFF.

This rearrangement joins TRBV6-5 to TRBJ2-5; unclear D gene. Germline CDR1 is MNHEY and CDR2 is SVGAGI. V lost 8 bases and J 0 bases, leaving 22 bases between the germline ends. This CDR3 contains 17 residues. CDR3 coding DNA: TGTGCCAGCGGTTGGTCCATTTTGTACTCAGACCAAGAGACCCAGTACTTC. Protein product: CASGWSILYSDQETQYF.

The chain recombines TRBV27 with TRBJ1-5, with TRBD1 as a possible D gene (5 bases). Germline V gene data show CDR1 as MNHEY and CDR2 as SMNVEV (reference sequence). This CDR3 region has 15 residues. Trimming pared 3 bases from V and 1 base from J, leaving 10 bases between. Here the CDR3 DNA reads TGTGCCAGCAGTTTCGGAGGGGCAAGCAATCAGCCCCAGCATTTT. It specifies CASSFGGASNQPQHF.

CDR3 protein: CAIPKRGLAGGPNTGELFF. CDR3 in DNA: TGTGCCATCCCAAAAAGGGGACTAGCGGGAGGGCCTAACACCGGGGAGCTGTTTTTT. The chain employs TRBV10-3 and TRBJ2-2; 16 bases map to TRBD2. The germline CDR1 and CDR2 sequences are ENHRY and SYGVKD. The V and J ends lost 8 bases and 2 bases, in that order; junction bases with no gene match: 11. The CDR3 consists of 19 residues.

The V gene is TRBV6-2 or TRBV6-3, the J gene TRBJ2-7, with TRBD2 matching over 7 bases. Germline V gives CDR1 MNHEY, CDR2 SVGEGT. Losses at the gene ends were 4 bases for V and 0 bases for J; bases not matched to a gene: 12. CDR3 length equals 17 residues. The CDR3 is CASSLWPGREDSYEQYF. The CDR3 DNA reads TGTGCCAGCAGTTTATGGCCGGGACGGGAGGACTCCTACGAGCAGTACTTC.

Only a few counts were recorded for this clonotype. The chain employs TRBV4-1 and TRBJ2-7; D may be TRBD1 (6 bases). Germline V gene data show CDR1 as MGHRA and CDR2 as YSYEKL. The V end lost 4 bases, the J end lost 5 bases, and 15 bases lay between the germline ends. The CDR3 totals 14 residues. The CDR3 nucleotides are TGCGCCAGCAGCCCACAGGGCCTTTCAAACGAGCAGTACTTC. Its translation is CASSPQGLSNEQYF.

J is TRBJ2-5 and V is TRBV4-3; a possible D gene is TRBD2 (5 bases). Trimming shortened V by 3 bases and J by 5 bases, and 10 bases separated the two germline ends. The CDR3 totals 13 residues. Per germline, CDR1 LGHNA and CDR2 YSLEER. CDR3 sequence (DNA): TGCGCCAGCAGCCAGCGGACTCGCGAGACCCAGTACTTC. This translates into CASSQRTRETQYF.

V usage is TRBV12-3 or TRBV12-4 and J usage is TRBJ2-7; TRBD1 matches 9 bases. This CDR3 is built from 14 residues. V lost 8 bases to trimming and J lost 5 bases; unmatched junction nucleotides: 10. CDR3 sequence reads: CASLDGTGRNEQYF. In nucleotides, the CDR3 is TGTGCCAGCTTGGATGGGACAGGGAGGAACGAGCAGTACTTC.